Each of the 29 T cell receptor beta chains below was sequenced from the same sample in a study of blood T cell repertoires in COVID-19. Sequencing was performed with immunoSEQ multiplex PCR; in TCRdb, only in-frame clones are kept and a portion is missing. The sample lists some 200,000 clones; roughly nine tenths were seen once. Sequencing was done on a sample of peripheral blood. The origin of the receptors is a woman older than 75 in a cohort sampled during active or convalescent COVID-19.

The gene calls are TRBV5-3 and TRBJ1-2; D remains unclear. TRBV5-3 is assigned to the ORF class and has an uncertain function. The CDR3 is 12 amino acids. The V gene lost 3 bases and the J gene lost 9 bases, with 12 bases spanning the gap. CDR3 nucleotide sequence: TGTGCCAGAAGCTACGCGGCCCACTGCTACACCTTC. This codes for CARSYAAHCYTF.

As DNA, the CDR3 is TGCGCCAGCAGCCTCGGACAGGGTTTCAATCAGCCCCAGCATTTT. Its translation: CASSLGQGFNQPQHF. The chain joins TRBV5-1 to TRBJ1-5, with 8 bases that match TRBD1. The CDR3 is 15 amino acids. Trimming cost V 4 bases and J 3 bases; bases outside gene matches: 6. The germline CDR1 and CDR2 sequences are SGHRS and YFSETQ.

This clone occurred a few times. The rearrangement joins TRBV3-1 (or the pseudogene TRBV3-2) to TRBJ1-2; TRBD1 aligns across 7 bases. Germline values: CDR1 LGHDT, CDR2 YNNKEL (reference sequence). This CDR3 region has 16 residues. J gave up 1 base and V 0 bases, and 5 bases lay outside the gene matches. The CDR3 protein is CASSQEGDRYNYGYTF. CDR3 in DNA: TGTGCCAGCAGCCAAGAAGGGGACAGATATAACTATGGCTACACCTTC.

J is TRBJ1-5 and V is TRBV9; D is ambiguous. The germline gives CDR1 SGDLS, CDR2 YYNGEE. V lost 0 bases and J 6 bases, leaving 10 bases between the germline ends. The CDR3 is 14 amino acids. The CDR3 region has the DNA TGTGCCAGCAGCGTAGGGGTATCGGGTCAGCCCCAGCATTTT. It specifies CASSVGVSGQPQHF.

The chain carries TRBV30 and TRBJ2-7; 7 bases are a match to TRBD2. Per germline, CDR1 GTSNPN and CDR2 SVGIG (reference sequence). The CDR3 extends over 15 amino acids. The V gene end was trimmed by 0 bases and the J gene end by 0 bases; junction bases not matched to a gene: 5. The CDR3 region is CAWSVGGGSSYEQYF. The DNA of the CDR3 is TGTGCCTGGAGTGTAGGCGGGGGAAGCTCCTACGAGCAGTACTTC.

This sequence joins TRBV10-2 and TRBJ2-1; 11 nucleotides align to TRBD2. Per germline, CDR1 WSHSY and CDR2 SAAADI. V lost 5 bases, J lost 10 bases, and 13 bases stayed unmatched. This CDR3 comprises 16 residues. The CDR3 sequence is CASSTTGTSGVLEQFF. Written as DNA, the CDR3 is TGCGCCAGCAGTACCACCGGGACTAGCGGAGTTTTAGAGCAGTTCTTC.

This clone showed up just once. This chain links TRBV10-2 with TRBJ2-7, with 7 bases fitting TRBD1. CDR1 and CDR2 from the germline V gene are WSHSY and SAAADI. The V segment lost 8 bases and the J segment 3 bases; nucleotides outside the gene matches: 4. This CDR3 is built from 12 residues. CDR3: CASAPGGYEQYF. DNA of the CDR3: TGCGCCAGCGCCCCAGGGGGCTACGAGCAGTACTTC.

This clone was recorded at least ten times. The chain combines TRBV15 with TRBJ1-5; 8 bases map to TRBD1. The CDR3 runs 16 residues. The J segment lost 2 bases and the V segment lost 5 bases, leaving 8 bases of the junction unmatched. CDR1 is LNHNV, CDR2 YYDKDF, per germline (reference sequence). The CDR3 is CATSQGQAVGNQPQHF. In DNA form, the CDR3 reads TGTGCCACCAGCCAGGGACAGGCTGTTGGCAATCAGCCCCAGCATTTT.

The chain combines TRBV4-3 with TRBJ1-4, with TRBD1 matching 8 bases. J gave up 8 bases and V 0 bases, and 11 bases lay outside the gene matches. The CDR3 length is 17 residues. Germline values: CDR1 LGHNA, CDR2 YSLEER. CDR3 in DNA: TGCGCCAGCAGCCAAGATAAGGGTGGACAGGGCGAGGAAAAACTGTTTTTT. It codes for CASSQDKGGQGEEKLFF.

This clone is a singleton in its sample. V usage is TRBV7-6 and J usage is TRBJ1-6; 8 nucleotides align to TRBD1. The germline gives CDR1 SGHVS, CDR2 FNYEAQ. The CDR3 has 17 residues. Trimming removed 1 base from V and 8 bases from J; junction bases left unmatched: 10. The CDR3 nucleotides read TGTGCCAGCAGCTTAGTGATCGGACAGGGAGTTCATTCACCCCTCCACTTT. It yields the protein CASSLVIGQGVHSPLHF.

The rearrangement joins TRBV30 to TRBJ1-1; D unresolved. V lost 0 bases, J lost 0 bases, and 5 bases lay in between. The CDR3 sequence is 13 residues long. The germline V gene has CDR1 GTSNPN and CDR2 SVGIG (reference sequence). The CDR3 is CAWSVAMNTEAFF. The CDR3 region has the DNA TGTGCCTGGAGTGTGGCAATGAACACTGAAGCTTTCTTT. Looking up the rest from reference TRBV30 and TRBJ1-1 gives the full variable domain: SQTIHQWPATLVQPVGSPLSLECTVEGTSNPNLYWYRQAAGRGLQLLFYSVGIGQISSEVPQNLSASRPQDRQFILSSKKLLLSDSGFYLCAWSVAMNTEAFFGQGTRLTVV.

V usage is TRBV5-1 and J usage is TRBJ2-3; 11 bases fit TRBD1. The CDR3 is 14 residues long. Unmatched junction bases numbered 3, after V lost 4 bases and J lost 5 bases. Germline lookup yields CDR1 SGHRS and CDR2 YFSETQ. CDR3 region: CASSRTGGKDTQYF. CDR3 bases: TGCGCCAGCAGCCGGACAGGGGGCAAAGATACGCAGTATTTT.

The chain joins TRBV11-2 to TRBJ2-7; tentatively, D is TRBD1 (6 bases). The germline V gene has CDR1 SGHAT and CDR2 FQNNGV. This CDR3 is 14 amino acids long. Trimming pared 1 base from V and 2 bases from J, leaving 9 bases between. The CDR3 loop reads CASSLVGQPYEQYF. CDR3 coding DNA: TGTGCCAGCAGCTTAGTCGGACAGCCCTACGAGCAGTACTTC.

This clone was picked up one time. This chain joins TRBV6-1 and TRBJ1-4; TRBD1 matches at 8 bases. The V segment lost 2 bases and the J segment 6 bases; nucleotides outside the gene matches: 8. Germline V lookup: CDR1 MNHNS, CDR2 SASEGT. CDR3 size: 16 residues. DNA of the CDR3: TGTGCCAGCAGTGAATTGCGGACAGGGCTATATGAAAAACTGTTTTTT. Its protein is CASSELRTGLYEKLFF.

The V gene is TRBV18, the J gene TRBJ2-3, with 13 bases lining up with TRBD2. V gave up 3 bases and J gave up 5 bases; unmatched junction bases: 5. Per germline, CDR1 KGHSH and CDR2 LQKENI. This CDR3 has 16 residues. CDR3 coding DNA: TGTGCCAGCTCACCCGGGACTAGCGGGAAAGGAGATACGCAGTATTTT. Translated: CASSPGTSGKGDTQYF.

V gene TRBV21-1 combines with J gene TRBJ1-5. TRBV21-1 is reported as a pseudogene. The CDR3 is 17 amino acids. For the CDR3, the DNA is TGTGCCAGCAGCAAAGCTTTTGGGGGGGGTTGCAATCAGCCCCAGCATTTT. Amino acids: CASSKAFGGGCNQPQHF.

This rearrangement joins TRBV6-5 to TRBJ1-4; 10 nucleotides line up with TRBD1. V lost 5 bases, J lost 10 bases, and 10 bases stayed unmatched. This CDR3 has 15 residues. Germline V gene sequence: CDR1 MNHEY, CDR2 SVGAGI. CDR3 sequence reads: CASSTFRDRGRKLFF. CDR3 coding DNA: TGTGCCAGCAGTACCTTCCGGGACAGGGGAAGAAAACTGTTTTTT.

This clone has just a few counts. This sequence joins TRBV10-3 and TRBJ2-3; 13 bases match TRBD2. This CDR3 has 16 residues. V lost 11 bases, J lost 1 base, and 9 bases stayed unmatched. Germline assignment: CDR1 ENHRY and CDR2 SYGVKD. CDR3 amino acids: CAVSITSGGGTDTQYF. In nucleotides, the CDR3 is TGTGCCGTTTCCATTACTAGCGGGGGGGGCACAGATACGCAGTATTTT.

As DNA, the CDR3 is TGTGCCAGCAGTTCGCGAATACAGGGAATGGCCAAAAACATTCAGTACTTC. Residues: CASSSRIQGMAKNIQYF. The chain uses TRBV27 and TRBJ2-4, with a tentative D call TRBD1 (6 bases). V gave up 4 bases and J gave up 1 base, with 17 bases separating them. The CDR3 extends over 17 amino acids. Germline values: CDR1 MNHEY, CDR2 SMNVEV (reference sequence).

The CDR3 sequence: CASSRSTTGYTF. The CDR3 nucleotides are TGTGCCAGCAGTCGGTCCACTACAGGCTACACCTTC. The chain combines TRBV28 with TRBJ1-2; D is ambiguous. CDR3 length: 12 amino acids. The ends were cut back, 5 bases at V and 8 bases at J, with 12 bases in the middle. Per the germline V gene, CDR1 is MDHEN and CDR2 is SYDVKM.

This chain joins TRBV21-1 and TRBJ1-2; no DNA check was done on the table's D call, TRBD1. TRBV21-1 is described as a pseudogene. This CDR3 contains 20 residues. As DNA, the CDR3 is TGTGCCAGCAGCAAAATTCCAAACGGGACAGCGATCTTTACGAACTATGGCTACACCTTC. This sequence encodes CASSKIPNGTAIFTNYGYTF.

CDR3 protein: CASGLVPTGNEQFF. CDR3 nucleotide sequence: TGTGCTAGTGGTTTGGTCCCGACCGGGAATGAGCAGTTCTTC. The J gene is TRBJ2-1, the V gene TRBV12-5; D not certain. V lost 0 bases to trimming and J lost 7 bases, with 10 bases between them. CDR1 and CDR2 (germline): LGHNT, FRNRAP. The CDR3 spans 14 residues.

The chain combines TRBV30 with TRBJ1-6; 7 positions match TRBD1. The J segment lost 4 bases and the V segment lost 3 bases, leaving 0 bases of the junction unmatched. CDR1 is GTSNPN, CDR2 SVGIG, per germline (reference sequence). The CDR3 is 13 amino acids. The DNA of the CDR3 is TGTGCCTGGAGGGGACAGTATAATTCACCCCTCCACTTT. This translates into CAWRGQYNSPLHF.

CDR3 sequence (DNA): TGTGCCAGCTCACCGGGAACGGGGGGGACTGAAGCTTTCTTT. Its translation is CASSPGTGGTEAFF. V is TRBV18 and J is TRBJ1-1; D is possibly TRBD1 (5 bases). Germline loops: CDR1 KGHSH, CDR2 LQKENI. The CDR3 covers 14 residues. V was clipped by 3 bases and J by 5 bases, with 13 bases between them. Using reference TRBV18 and TRBJ1-1 for the parts outside the CDR3, the full variable domain is NAGVMQNPRHLVRRRGQEARLRCSPMKGHSHVYWYRQLPEEGLKFMVYLQKENIIDESGMPKERFSAEFPKEGPSILRIQQVVRGDSAAYFCASSPGTGGTEAFFGQGTRLTVV.

The chain employs TRBV4-2 and TRBJ2-3, with 8 bases that match TRBD2. CDR1 is LGHNA and CDR2 is YNFKEQ in the germline V gene. The CDR3 loop spans 17 amino acids. Trimming at V came to 5 bases and at J to 1 base, leaving 11 bases not matched to a gene. CDR3 in DNA: TGTGCCAGCAGCTCAGAAGGGACTAGAGGGGGCACAGATACGCAGTATTTT. Its translation is CASSSEGTRGGTDTQYF.

This clone was seen only a few times. The chain has TRBV6-5 and TRBJ2-7; 12 positions match TRBD2. The CDR3 is 15 amino acids. The V gene end was trimmed by 5 bases and the J gene end by 2 bases; junction bases not matched to a gene: 4. The V gene's germline CDR1 is MNHEY and CDR2 SVGAGI. The CDR3 sequence is CASSKLAGGPYEQYV. CDR3 DNA sequence: TGTGCCAGCAGTAAACTAGCGGGAGGCCCCTACGAGCAGTACGTC.

The gene calls are TRBV24-1 and TRBJ2-1, with D maybe TRBD1 (5 bases). The V gene's germline CDR1 is KGHDR and CDR2 SFDVKD. The V end was cut by 7 bases, the J end by 7 bases, with 16 bases between. The CDR3 sequence is 14 residues long. CDR3 sequence (DNA): TGTGCCACCAGGCCCGAAGGGGTTGGGAATGAGCAGTTCTTC. It translates to CATRPEGVGNEQFF.

This chain connects TRBV24-1 to TRBJ2-3; tentative D call: TRBD1 (5 bases). CDR1 is KGHDR and CDR2 is SFDVKD in the germline V gene. Trimming stripped 1 base from V and 2 bases from J, with 12 bases between. There are 16 residues in the CDR3. The CDR3 protein is CATSDFGQGYTDTQYF. The CDR3 DNA sequence: TGTGCCACCAGTGATTTCGGGCAGGGATACACAGATACGCAGTATTTT.

There are a few counts of this clone. The chain has TRBV2 and TRBJ2-7; D ambiguous. The V gene lost 8 bases and the J gene lost 6 bases, with 17 bases spanning the gap. Germline-derived CDR1 and CDR2 are SNHLY and FYNNEI. The CDR3 is made up of 13 amino acids. For the CDR3, the DNA is TGTGCCAGCCAAGCCGGGTCATCGCTCGAGCAGTACTTC. This translates into CASQAGSSLEQYF.